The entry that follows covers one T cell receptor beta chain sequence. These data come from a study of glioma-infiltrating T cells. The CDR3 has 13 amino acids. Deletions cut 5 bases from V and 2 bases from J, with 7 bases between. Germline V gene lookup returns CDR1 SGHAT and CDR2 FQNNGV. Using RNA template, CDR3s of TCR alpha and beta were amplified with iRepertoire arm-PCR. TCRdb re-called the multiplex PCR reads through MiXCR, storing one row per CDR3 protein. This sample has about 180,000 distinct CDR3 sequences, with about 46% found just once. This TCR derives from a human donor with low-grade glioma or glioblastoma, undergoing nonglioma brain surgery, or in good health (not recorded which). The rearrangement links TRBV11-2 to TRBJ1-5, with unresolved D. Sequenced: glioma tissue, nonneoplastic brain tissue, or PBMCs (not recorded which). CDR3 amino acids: CASSRTRNQPQHF. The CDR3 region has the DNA TGTGCCAGCAGCAGGACCCGCAATCAGCCCCAGCATTTT.